This T cell receptor beta chain emerged from a study of blood T cells in healthy people across ages. Germline V gives CDR1 LGHNA, CDR2 YSLEER. The CDR3 contains 16 residues. This clonotype was picked up a small number of times. Together with a sample-barcoded 5' primer, a J-beta primer mix was included in a second PCR lasting roughly 6 to 12 cycles. MiXCR, applied by TCRdb to the 5' RACE reads, yields one record per CDR3 protein. The profile shows about 1.8 million distinct CDR3 sequences, about 50% of them singletons. Sequenced: blood. The sequence was obtained from a woman in her thirties or forties in good health. The chain joins TRBV4-3 to TRBJ2-4; 7 bases match TRBD2. Judging by the DNA end, TRBJ2-5 fits better; the J call may be wrong. The CDR3 bases are TGCGCCAGCAGCCTGACCGGGACTACAACCCAAGAGACCCAGTACTTC. It codes for CASSLTGTTTQETQYF.